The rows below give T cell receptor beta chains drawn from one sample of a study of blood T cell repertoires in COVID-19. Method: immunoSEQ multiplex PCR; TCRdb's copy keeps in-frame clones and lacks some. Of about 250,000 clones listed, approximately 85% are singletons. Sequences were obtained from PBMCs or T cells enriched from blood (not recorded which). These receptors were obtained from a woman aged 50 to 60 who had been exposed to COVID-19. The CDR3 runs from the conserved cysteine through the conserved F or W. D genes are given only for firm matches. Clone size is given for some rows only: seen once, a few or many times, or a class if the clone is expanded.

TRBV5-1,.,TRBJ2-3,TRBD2,CASSLAGARTDTQYF,TGCGCCAGCAGCTTAGCGGGGGCCCGCACAGATACGCAGTATTTT
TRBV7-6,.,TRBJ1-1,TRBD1,CASSLTGQGGTEAFF,TGTGCCAGCAGCTTAACGGGACAGGGAGGCACTGAAGCTTTCTTT
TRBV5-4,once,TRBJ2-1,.,CASSLVQGRNEQFF,TGTGCCAGCAGCTTGGTACAGGGGAGGAATGAGCAGTTCTTC
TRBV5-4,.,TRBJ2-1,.,CASSFDKSSYNEQFF,TGTGCCAGCAGCTTCGACAAAAGCTCCTACAATGAGCAGTTCTTC
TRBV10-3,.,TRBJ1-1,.,CATRVEGGAISTEAFF,TGTGCCACACGCGTCGAGGGGGGGGCTATAAGTACTGAAGCTTTCTTT
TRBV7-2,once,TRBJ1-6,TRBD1,CASSADRGSHSPLHF,TGTGCCAGCAGCGCAGACAGGGGCTCGCATTCACCCCTCCACTTT
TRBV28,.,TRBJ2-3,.,CASSFGGRTDTQYF,TGTGCCAGCAGTTTTGGTGGGCGCACAGATACGCAGTATTTT
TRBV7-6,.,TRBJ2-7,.,CASSLLPGSTYEQYF,TGTGCCAGCAGCTTACTCCCGGGGAGCACCTACGAGCAGTACTTC
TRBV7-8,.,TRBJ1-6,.,CASSLAMFAPLHF,TGTGCCAGCAGCTTAGCTATGTTCGCACCCCTCCACTTT
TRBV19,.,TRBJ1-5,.,CASSAAGSAINQPQHF,TGTGCCAGTAGTGCCGCGGGATCGGCAATCAATCAGCCCCAGCATTTT
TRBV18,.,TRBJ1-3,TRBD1,CASSTGEGNTIYF,TGTGCCAGCTCCACAGGGGAAGGAAACACCATATATTTT
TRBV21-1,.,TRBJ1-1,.,CASSKEPGGGTEAFF,TGTGCCAGCAGCAAAGAGCCAGGGGGAGGAACTGAAGCTTTCTTT
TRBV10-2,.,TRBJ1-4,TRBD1,CASSEPDRGNEKLFF,TGCGCCAGCAGTGAGCCGGACAGGGGGAATGAAAAACTGTTTTTT
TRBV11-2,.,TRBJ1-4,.,CASSLGSGLNNEKLFF,TGTGCCAGCAGCTTAGGTTCAGGGCTCAATAATGAAAAACTGTTTTTT
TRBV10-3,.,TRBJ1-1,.,CASTGETMNTEAFF,TGTGCCTCAACGGGGGAAACGATGAACACTGAAGCTTTCTTT
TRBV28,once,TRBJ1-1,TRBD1,CASSRVSGTGNTEAFF,TGTGCCAGCAGCCGGGTGTCAGGGACAGGGAACACTGAAGCTTTCTTT
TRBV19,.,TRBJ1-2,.,CASSDIGGNYGYTF,TGTGCCAGTTCCGACATAGGGGGTAACTATGGCTACACCTTC